This TCR beta chain appears in the sequencing data of a study of cytomegalovirus exposure and HLA in healthy donors. Measured with immunoSEQ multiplex PCR; TCRdb has only the in-frame clones, and not every one. Among 180,000 or so clones listed, roughly 88% were seen once. CDR1 is MDHEN and CDR2 is SYDVKM in the germline V gene. The V end lost 5 bases, the J end lost 8 bases, and 12 bases lay between the germline ends. The CDR3 is made up of 12 amino acids. This receptor was identified in a woman under 40 in good health and CMV-seropositive. The rearrangement links TRBV28 to TRBJ1-2; TRBD1 might be the D (5 bases). The sample comprised PBMCs. The CDR3 sequence: CASSPPQGGYTF. The CDR3 region has the DNA TGTGCCAGCAGTCCCCCCCAGGGCGGCTACACCTTC.